This T cell receptor beta chain came from a study of long-term antiretroviral therapy in people with HIV. Germline CDR1 is MNHEY and CDR2 is SMNVEV (reference sequence). The CDR3 totals 14 residues. Trimming removed 5 bases at V and 4 bases at J, with 12 bases between. Version v3.0 of the immunoSEQ assay ran at survey level. The repertoire was sequenced with immunoSEQ multiplex PCR; TCRdb's copy has only in-frame clones and lacks some. This sample has around 21,000 clones; more than 75% occur once, and the top ten carry about 4.4%. V and J are TRBV27 and TRBJ1-3, with a possible D match to TRBD1 (6 bases). The TCR was taken from a man under 40 with HIV. Specimen: unsorted PBMCs, collected roughly 6.2 years after starting antiretroviral therapy. CDR3 coding DNA: TGTGCCAGCAGTCTACAGGGACCCGGAAACACCATATATTTT. Translation: CASSLQGPGNTIYF.